This T cell receptor (beta chain) was obtained from a study of cytomegalovirus exposure and HLA in healthy donors. Use of 60 Vbeta and 13 Jbeta primers characterized the PCR. The data were produced by immunoSEQ multiplex PCR, yet TCRdb's version contains in-frame clones alone and is incomplete. The sample contains over 150,000 clones, approximately 80% of which appear only once. The V end was cut by 2 bases, the J end by 4 bases, with 17 bases between. Germline V gene sequence: CDR1 MGHDK, CDR2 SYGVNS. The CDR3 extends over 16 amino acids. Input material: PBMCs. The chain links TRBV25-1 to TRBJ1-2; D is possibly TRBD1 (5 bases). The receptor was isolated from a man aged 35 to 55 in good health and CMV-seronegative. Written as DNA, the CDR3 is TGTGCCAGCAGTGAAAGTATGGCAGGGATGACCTATGGCTACACCTTC. Protein product: CASSESMAGMTYGYTF.